This TCR beta chain was recovered during a study of cytomegalovirus exposure and HLA in healthy donors. Study background: 81% of a few hundred genotyped donors fell in the Caucasian-associated ancestry cluster. Study outcomes and limitations: Data from an earlier analysis indicated that most TCR beta V segments were productive either about 87% or about 30% of the time.

Concerning this clone: Its antigen is currently unknown.

This CDR3 has 16 residues. Losses at the gene ends were 4 bases for V and 12 bases for J; bases not matched to a gene: 16. Per the germline V gene, CDR1 is LNHDA and CDR2 is SQIVND (reference sequence). The primer mix had 60 Vbeta and 13 Jbeta primers. This table comes from immunoSEQ multiplex PCR, and its TCRdb copy is limited to in-frame clones, with some not included. Among about 160,000 clones listed, 87% were seen once. The sequenced sample consisted of PBMCs. This receptor was taken from a woman in her twenties or thirties in good health and CMV-seronegative. The chain carries TRBV19 and TRBJ2-1, with TRBD1 matching over 9 bases. The CDR3 nucleotides read TGTGCCAGTAGTAAGCTTCGGGACAGGGTCGGGGAGAGGCAGTTCTTC. Translation gives CASSKLRDRVGERQFF.